The sequence of this T cell receptor (beta chain) was determined in a study of naive and memory T cell subsets. This clonotype was counted ten times or more. Antigen unknown. The ends lost 3 bases at V and 7 bases at J; junction bases unmatched: 5. This CDR3 is built from 14 residues. The germline CDR1 and CDR2 sequences are ENHRY and SYGVKD. General observations from the study: Over 85% of naive TCR sequences appeared only once after error correction, unlike memory subsets. Diversity fell and Gini index rose from naive through CM, EM, EMRA. Possibly reflecting memory cells re-expressing CD45RA, a few larger clonotypes occurred in naive repertoires, especially CD8.

Both TRBC1 and TRBC2 were covered by a beta constant-region primer of two equimolar oligonucleotides. Ligated cDNA was amplified by four rounds of PCR with nested alpha and beta constant-region primers and SP2. TCRdb called the UMI-ligation and nested PCR reads again in MiXCR, with one record for every CDR3 protein. Among more than 95,000 distinct CDR3 sequences, approximately 14% were seen once, and the ten largest hold 2.5% to 3%. After CD4 positive bead selection, the CD4-negative fraction gave CD8 T cells. The TCR comes from a human donor in good health. The V call is TRBV10-3, the J call TRBJ1-1, with TRBD1 identical over 10 bases. The sample consisted of naive CD8+ T cells from blood. In DNA form, the CDR3 reads TGTGCCATCAGTGACGGGACAGGGGAAGATGAAGCTTTCTTT. Translation gives CAISDGTGEDEAFF.